Listed here is a single TCR beta chain. Original analysis: The authors estimated nucleated cell counts from reference gene primer amplification. Profiling relied on immunoSEQ multiplex PCR, and the TCRdb table lists in-frame clones only, not all of them. The V and J calls and clone size come from that table; D and trimming were worked out from the DNA. The sample consists of 250,000 to 300,000 clones, just under 90% of them appearing once. This CDR3 contains 15 residues. Germline V gene sequence: CDR1 MNHEY, CDR2 SVGAGI. V was cut by 5 bases and J by 0 bases, with 11 bases left in between. This record comes from a study of blood T cell repertoires in COVID-19.

The sequence was obtained from a middle-aged woman with acute or convalescent COVID-19. Input material: peripheral blood. This chain connects TRBV6-5 to TRBJ1-5; tentatively, D is TRBD1 (6 bases). As DNA, the CDR3 is TGTGCCAGCAGTCACGGGACACATAGCAATCAGCCCCAGCATTTT. It specifies CASSHGTHSNQPQHF.